This TCR beta chain was found in a study of blood T cell repertoires in COVID-19. Study in general: Donors in the United States, Italy and Spain gave samples during acute or convalescent COVID-19. From T cells, B-cell-depleted T cells, or PBMCs came the material, which was cDNA or gDNA.

As handled by the study authors: Estimates of nucleated cell counts were drawn from the amplification of reference gene primers. Repertoires were generated with immunoSEQ multiplex PCR, while TCRdb's copy carries only in-frame clones and drops some. For V, J and clone size, that table is used; D and trimming come from the DNA. The sample comprises about 240,000 clones, roughly nine tenths of which are singletons, and 6.2% rests with the top ten. Germline lookup yields CDR1 GTSNPN and CDR2 SVGIG (reference sequence). The germline V and J ends were trimmed by 0 bases and 8 bases, with 8 bases remaining between them. This CDR3 has 12 residues.

The V and J genes are TRBV30 and TRBJ2-1; no firm D call. The sequence was collected from a man aged 55 to 70 with acute or convalescent COVID-19. Sequenced: peripheral blood. CDR3 coding DNA: TGTGCCTGGAGTGTATTCATTGATGAGCAGTTCTTC. Translation gives CAWSVFIDEQFF.